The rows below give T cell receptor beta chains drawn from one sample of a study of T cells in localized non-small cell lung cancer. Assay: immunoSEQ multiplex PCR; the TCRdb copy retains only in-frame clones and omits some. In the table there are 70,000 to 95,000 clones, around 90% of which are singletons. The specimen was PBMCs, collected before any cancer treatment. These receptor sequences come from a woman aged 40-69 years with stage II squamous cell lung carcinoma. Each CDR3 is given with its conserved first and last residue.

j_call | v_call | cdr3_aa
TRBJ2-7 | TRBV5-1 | CASSLGGSGGANSYEQYF
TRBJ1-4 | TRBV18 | CASSDRVGEKLFF
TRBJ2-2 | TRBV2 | CASKGDRATGELFF
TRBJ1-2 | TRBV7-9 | CASSLAGAANYGYTF
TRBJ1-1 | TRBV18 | CASSPSAEGAEAFF
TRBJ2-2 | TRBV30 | CAWSVDGGNTGELFF
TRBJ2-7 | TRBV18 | CASSRGTGGAYEQYF
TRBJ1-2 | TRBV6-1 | CASGLQGGYGYTF
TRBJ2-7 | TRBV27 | CASRVGGGDEQYF
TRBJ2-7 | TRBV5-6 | CASSPLDKSSYEQYF
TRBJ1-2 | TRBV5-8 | CASSPRGQDANYGYTF
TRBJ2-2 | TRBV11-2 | CASTLGLVSTGELFF
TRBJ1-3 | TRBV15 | CATSRHGAGYTIYF
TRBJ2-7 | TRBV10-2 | CASSRVHEQYF
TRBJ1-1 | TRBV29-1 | CSARQGPPGTEAFF
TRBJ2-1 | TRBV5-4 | CASSLGGGSGGNEQFF
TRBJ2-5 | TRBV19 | CASNSAGALGTQYF
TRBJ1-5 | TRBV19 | CASSIAVSGGGQPQHF
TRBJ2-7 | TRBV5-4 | CASSLLLGSYEQYF
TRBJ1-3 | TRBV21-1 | CASGLRSSGNTIYF
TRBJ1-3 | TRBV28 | CASSLAGSGNTIYF
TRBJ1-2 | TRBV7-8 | CATSDWRTGYGYTF
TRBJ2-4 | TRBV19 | CASSMRRERAKNIQYF
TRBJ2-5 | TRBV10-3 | CAISGTGGRQTQYF
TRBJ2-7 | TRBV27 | CASRDAYEQYF
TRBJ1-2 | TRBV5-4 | CASSSVSDYGYTF